The text below deals with one T cell receptor (beta chain). TCRdb's copy holds only in-frame clones and misses some; the assay was immunoSEQ multiplex PCR. The table has around 200,000 clones, roughly 80% seen once; the top ten hold approximately 6.1%. The record originates from a study of blood T cell repertoires in COVID-19. Whole-study context: Samples came from the United States, Italy and Spain, spanning acute and convalescent COVID-19.

V lost 6 bases, J lost 1 base, and 15 bases lay in between. Germline V lookup: CDR1 SQVTM, CDR2 ANQGSEA. CDR3 length: 14 residues. The chain employs TRBV29-1 and TRBJ1-2; TRBD1 is a possible D gene (6 bases). The clonotype originates from a woman aged 40-49 years with acute or convalescent COVID-19. Input material: peripheral blood. Written as DNA, the CDR3 is TGCAGCGTCGTGCGACAGGACGTTAACTATGGCTACACCTTC. It is translated as CSVVRQDVNYGYTF. Full variable domain (rest looked up from reference TRBV29-1 and TRBJ1-2): SAVISQKPSRDICQRGTSLTIQCQVDSQVTMMFWYRQQPGQSLTLIATANQGSEATYESGFVIDKFPISRPNLTFSTLTVSNMSPEDSSIYLCSVVRQDVNYGYTFGSGTRLTVV.